This TCR beta chain was sequenced during a study of T-cell reconstitution after alpha-beta-depleted transplantation in children. Study findings and constraints: There were reportedly several hundred expanded graft clones from which alpha-beta T cells came about two months after transplant. Once a year had passed after transplant, T-cell counts and diversity came mostly from newly produced T cells.

A library of TCRbeta sequences, prepared with unique molecular identifiers, was generated. TCRdb processed the PCR reads anew with MiXCR; each CDR3 protein has one entry. The sample carries fewer than 750,000 distinct CDR3 sequences, 27% recorded once. This clonotype was counted between two and nine times. Its antigen is currently unknown. V lost 2 bases to trimming and J lost 5 bases, with 7 bases between them. The CDR3 spans 13 residues. Germline loops: CDR1 LNHDA, CDR2 SQIVND (reference sequence). This receptor was taken from a boy younger than two with Wiskott-Aldrich syndrome, due to receive a stem cell transplant. This specimen consisted of PBMCs, obtained before TCRalphabeta/CD19-depleted stem cell transplant. The V gene is TRBV19, the J gene TRBJ1-5; D may be TRBD1 (5 bases). CDR3 sequence (DNA): TGTGCCAGTAGTATACCGGGGGATCAGCCCCAGCATTTT. Translating it yields CASSIPGDQPQHF. Supplemented by reference TRBV19 and TRBJ1-5, the full variable domain reads DGGITQSPKYLFRKEGQNVTLSCEQNLNHDAMYWYRQDPGQGLRLIYYSQIVNDFQKGDIAEGYSVSREKKESFPLTVTSAQKNPTAFYLCASSIPGDQPQHFGDGTRLSIL.